This record covers a single T cell receptor (beta chain). This clonotype was found once. The clone's antigen remains unknown. No per-base quality is available; no much larger clone lies one base away. A single read counts as weak evidence. This entry is derived from a study of breast tumors, draining lymph nodes, adjacent tissues (dated by TCRdb to 2016 to 2017). Describing the broader study: Breast cancer patients provided tumor, adjacent nontumor tissue and axillary lymph nodes, and the study compared the TCR beta repertoires across these three sources. In human breast cancer, the study set out to evaluate how tumor, surrounding tissue and draining lymph node repertoires relate to one another and whether T cells may move between these sites.

The investigation overall reported the following: The similarity between tumor and nontumor tissue repertoires was significantly greater in luminal-like breast cancer than in basal-like breast cancer. Tumors showed preferential V and J gene usage, and their T-cell repertoire diversity fell below that of lymph nodes yet above that of nontumor tissue. The data were considered consistent with the idea that most tumor T cells come from the lymph node and then expand in tumor tissue. The study presented the conclusion that tumor T cells originate in lymph nodes as consistent with a hypothesis, not as something directly demonstrated.

From its cysteine to its phenylalanine, the CDR3 spans 15 amino acids. Solely the CDR3 DNA is kept, with 45 bases framed from the first base. Germline trimming amounts to 5 bases on V and 3 bases on J, with 4 as the count of junction bases outside the gene matches. In the germline V gene, CDR1 corresponds to SGHRS and CDR2 to YFSETQ. Lymph node samples were obtained from the axillary draining lymph nodes of breast cancer patients. Data came from an Illumina HiSeq 2000. TCR beta chain libraries were generated through multiplex PCR amplification. High-throughput sequencing was used to analyze the amplified TCR beta chain products. TCRdb trimmed public reads at Q25 via fastp, called clones via MiXCR and kept in-frame beta chains. Each record represents a unique CDR3 protein, reported with the most common genes and DNA among its rows. The sample table records about 230,000 distinct CDR3 sequences; approximately 29% of these occur just once. The top ten clonotypes cover over 1.1% of the sample.

The TCR was taken from a female donor with breast cancer. Some clones in this sample may be carry-over from other donors' samples. The chain links TRBV5-1 with TRBJ2-6, with TRBD1 matching 8 junction bases. Sequenced input: axillary lymph node tissue. The CDR3 protein is CASRFDRGGANVLTF. The DNA sequence is as follows: TGCGCCAGCAGATTCGACAGGGGTGGGGCCAACGTCCTGACTTTC.